This T cell receptor (beta chain) emerged from a study of control samples from healthy donors and cancer patients. TCRdb's copy holds only in-frame clones and misses some; the assay was immunoSEQ multiplex PCR. Here the sample spans roughly 80,000 clones, roughly 91% being singletons. The CDR3 sequence is 16 residues long. V was shortened by 2 bases and J by 2 bases, with 14 bases between the two germline ends. Germline V lookup: CDR1 SGHVS, CDR2 FNYEAQ. The J gene is TRBJ2-3, the V gene TRBV7-6; D is ambiguous. The sequence was obtained from a middle-aged man in good health. The sample comprised blood. The CDR3 DNA reads as TGTGCCAGCAGCTTAATTAGTAGTTTTATCACAGATACGCAGTATTTT. Protein product: CASSLISSFITDTQYF. The whole variable domain, remainder taken from reference TRBV7-6 and TRBJ2-3, is GAGVSQSPRYKVTKRGQDVALRCDPISGHVSLYWYRQALGQGPEFLTYFNYEAQQDKSGLPNDRFSAERPEGSISTLTIQRTEQRDSAMYRCASSLISSFITDTQYFGPGTRLTVL.